A single sample is the source of the 9 T cell receptor beta chains below, sequenced in a study of identical twins. MiXCR, applied by TCRdb to the 5' RACE reads, yields one record per CDR3 protein. This sample has 1.5 million or so distinct CDR3 sequences, with less than 40% found just once. Specimen: cord blood. These receptors were collected from a newborn girl in good health.

This clonotype was seen a few times. CDR3 sequence (DNA): TGCAGTGTCTCGCGGGACCTGTCCTACGAGCAGTACTTC. It is translated as CSVSRDLSYEQYF. This sequence joins TRBV20-1 and TRBJ2-7; TRBD2 might be the D (6 bases). V dropped 7 bases and J dropped 1 base, with 14 bases sitting between them. CDR3 length equals 13 residues. CDR1 and CDR2 from the germline V gene are DFQATT and SNEGSKA (reference sequence).

The V and J genes are TRBV20-1 and TRBJ2-5; D ambiguous. Matching the DNA end better, TRBJ2-7 makes the J call doubtful. The CDR3 is 13 residues long. Looked up from germline, CDR1 is DFQATT and CDR2 is SNEGSKA (reference sequence). This CDR3 is CSARDQNSYEQYF. The CDR3 DNA reads TGCAGTGCTAGAGATCAAAACTCCTACGAGCAGTACTTC.

This clonotype was seen a handful of times. This rearrangement joins TRBV6-2 or TRBV6-3 to TRBJ1-5; possible D gene TRBD1, 6 bases. Germline V gives CDR1 MNHEY, CDR2 SVGEGT. V was trimmed by 6 bases and J by 4 bases, leaving 10 bases between them. The CDR3 runs 13 residues. CDR3 residues: CASRIQGNQPQHF. The CDR3 DNA reads TGTGCCAGCAGAATACAGGGAAATCAGCCCCAGCATTTT.

In this sample, this clonotype turned up a few times. This chain uses TRBV20-1 with TRBJ2-5; no clear D. Looked up from germline, CDR1 is DFQATT and CDR2 is SNEGSKA (reference sequence). The ends were cut back, 1 base at V and 5 bases at J, with 8 bases in the middle. The CDR3 is made up of 12 amino acids. CDR3 DNA: TGCAGTGCTAGAGTCCTGGGCGAGACCCAGTACTTC. It yields the protein CSARVLGETQYF.

This clonotype was seen at least ten times. The chain has TRBV29-1 and TRBJ2-5, with D unclear. CDR3 length equals 13 residues. V dropped 4 bases and J dropped 1 base, with 10 bases sitting between them. Germline-derived CDR1 and CDR2 are SQVTM and ANQGSEA. The CDR3 DNA reads as TGCAGCGTTGCGACGGGTACCCAAGAGACCCAGTACTTC. It specifies CSVATGTQETQYF. The variable domain in full, completed from reference TRBV29-1 and TRBJ2-5, reads SAVISQKPSRDICQRGTSLTIQCQVDSQVTMMFWYRQQPGQSLTLIATANQGSEATYESGFVIDKFPISRPNLTFSTLTVSNMSPEDSSIYLCSVATGTQETQYFGPGTRLLVL.

This chain connects TRBV10-3 to TRBJ1-2; D is unclear. The CDR3 is 15 residues long. V dropped 2 bases and J dropped 12 bases, with 22 bases sitting between them. Germline V lookup: CDR1 ENHRY, CDR2 SYGVKD. Here the CDR3 DNA reads TGTGCCATCAGTGAGATCGGGGAGAATTCTAGAGGCCACACCTTC. It translates to CAISEIGENSRGHTF.

The V gene is TRBV19, the J gene TRBJ2-3; D perhaps matches TRBD2 (7 bases). The CDR3 is 15 residues long. Germline V CDR1 and CDR2: LNHDA, SQIVND (reference sequence). Trimming took 3 bases from V and 0 from J, leaving 10 bases between them. This CDR3 reads CASSIPGGSTDTQYF. The CDR3 nucleotides read TGTGCCAGTAGTATTCCGGGGGGCAGCACAGATACGCAGTATTTT.

The rearrangement uses TRBV28 and TRBJ2-3; D is unclear. With 11 bases removed from V and 0 bases from J, the gap between germline ends came to 12 bases. Germline V CDR1 and CDR2: MDHEN, SYDVKM. The CDR3 is 13 amino acids. This CDR3 reads CASTRASTDTQYF. The CDR3 DNA sequence: TGTGCCTCAACCCGAGCGAGCACAGATACGCAGTATTTT.

The CDR3 protein is CTSSRRTDTQYF. CDR3 DNA: TGCACCAGCAGCCGGCGCACAGATACGCAGTATTTT. The chain recombines TRBV1 with TRBJ2-3. TRBV1 has pseudogene status. The CDR3 extends over 12 amino acids.